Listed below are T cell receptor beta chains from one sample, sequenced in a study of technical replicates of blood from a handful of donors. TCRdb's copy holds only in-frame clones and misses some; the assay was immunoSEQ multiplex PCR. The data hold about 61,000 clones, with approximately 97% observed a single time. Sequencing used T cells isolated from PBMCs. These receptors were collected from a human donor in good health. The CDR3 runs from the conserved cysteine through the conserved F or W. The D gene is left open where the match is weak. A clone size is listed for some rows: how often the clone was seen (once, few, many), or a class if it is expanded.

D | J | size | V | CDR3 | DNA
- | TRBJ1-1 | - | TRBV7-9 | CASSLGWAGVGNTEAFF | TGTGCCAGCAGCTTAGGATGGGCAGGGGTTGGGAACACTGAAGCTTTCTTT
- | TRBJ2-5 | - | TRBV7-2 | CASSLRELETQYF | TGTGCCAGCAGCTTGCGAGAGTTGGAGACCCAGTACTTC
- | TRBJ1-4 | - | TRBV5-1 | CASSLAGGASGESSEKLFF | TGCGCCAGCAGCTTGGCGGGAGGGGCCTCAGGGGAGTCTAGTGAAAAACTGTTTTTT
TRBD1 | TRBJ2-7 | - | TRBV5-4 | CASSWGTATYEQYF | TGTGCCAGCAGCTGGGGGACAGCAACCTACGAGCAGTACTTC
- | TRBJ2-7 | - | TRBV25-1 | CASSVNYEQYF | TGTGCCAGCAGTGTTAACTACGAGCAGTACTTC
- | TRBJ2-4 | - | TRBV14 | CASSQAGAGNIQYF | TGTGCCAGCAGCCAAGCAGGGGCCGGGAACATTCAGTACTTC
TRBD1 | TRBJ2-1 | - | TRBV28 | CASSFIQGAINNEQFF | TGTGCCAGCAGTTTTATTCAGGGGGCGATTAACAATGAGCAGTTCTTC
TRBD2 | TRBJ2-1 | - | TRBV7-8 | CASSSLTGSGGHNEQFF | TGTGCCAGCAGCTCACTAACTGGTAGCGGGGGGCACAATGAGCAGTTCTTC
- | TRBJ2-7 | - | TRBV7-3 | CASSLPPDRRAYEQYF | TGTGCCAGCAGCTTACCTCCGGACAGGAGGGCCTACGAGCAGTACTTC
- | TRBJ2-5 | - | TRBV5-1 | CASSLRTGLQETQYF | TGCGCCAGCAGCCTCCGCACGGGACTCCAAGAGACCCAGTACTTC
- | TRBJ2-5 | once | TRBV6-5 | CASSYSGKETQYF | TGTGCCAGCAGTTACTCTGGCAAAGAGACCCAGTACTTC
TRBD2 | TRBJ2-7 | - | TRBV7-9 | CATKGLAGASNEQYF | TGTGCCACCAAGGGTCTAGCGGGAGCCTCGAACGAGCAGTACTTC
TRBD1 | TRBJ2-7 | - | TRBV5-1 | CASSLAPGTGTYEQYF | TGCGCCAGCAGCTTGGCGCCCGGGACAGGGACCTACGAGCAGTACTTC
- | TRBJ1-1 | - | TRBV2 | CAATMNTEAFF | TGTGCCGCTACGATGAACACTGAAGCTTTCTTT
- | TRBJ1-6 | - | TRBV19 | CASQQDSSYNSPLHF | TGTGCCAGTCAACAAGACAGCTCCTATAATTCACCCCTCCACTTT
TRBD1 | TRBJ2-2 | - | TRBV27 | CASRLQGTGELFF | TGTGCCAGCAGGCTACAGGGGACCGGGGAGCTGTTTTTT
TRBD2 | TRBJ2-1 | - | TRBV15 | CATSRDLAGGLRNEQFF | TGTGCCACCAGCAGAGATCTAGCGGGAGGGTTACGCAATGAGCAGTTCTTC
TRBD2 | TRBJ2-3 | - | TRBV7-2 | CARTNPGLGKVIGTDTQYF | TGTGCCAGAACTAATCCGGGACTAGGAAAGGTAATCGGCACAGATACGCAGTATTTT
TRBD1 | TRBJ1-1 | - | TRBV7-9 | CASSRGQGYTEAFF | TGTGCCAGCAGCCGCGGACAGGGGTACACTGAAGCTTTCTTT
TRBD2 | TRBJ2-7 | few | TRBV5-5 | CASSSGLLGGSRYEQYF | TGTGCCAGCAGCTCGGGGTTACTAGGCGGGAGTCGGTACGAGCAGTACTTC
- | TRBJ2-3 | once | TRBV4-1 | CASSPYRADTQYF | TGCGCCAGCAGCCCATACAGGGCAGATACGCAGTATTTT
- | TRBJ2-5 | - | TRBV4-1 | CASSQDQAKQETQYF | TGCGCCAGCAGCCAAGATCAGGCGAAACAAGAGACCCAGTACTTC
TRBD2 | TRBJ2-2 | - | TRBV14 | CASSQDLSGGITGELFF | TGTGCCAGCAGCCAAGACCTTAGCGGGGGAATCACCGGGGAGCTGTTTTTT
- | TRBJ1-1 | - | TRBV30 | CAWGQMNTEAFF | TGTGCCTGGGGACAAATGAACACTGAAGCTTTCTTT
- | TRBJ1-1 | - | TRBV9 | CASSVGALQGRAEAFF | TGTGCCAGCAGCGTAGGGGCTTTACAGGGAAGGGCTGAAGCTTTCTTT
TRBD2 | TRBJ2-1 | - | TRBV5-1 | CASSLDASGNEQFF | TGCGCCAGCAGCTTGGATGCTAGCGGAAATGAGCAGTTCTTC
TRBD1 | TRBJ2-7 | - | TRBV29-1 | CSVGQGDSAEQYF | TGCAGCGTCGGACAGGGTGATTCGGCCGAGCAGTACTTC
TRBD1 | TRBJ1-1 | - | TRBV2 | CASNEGAVEAFF | TGTGCCAGCAATGAGGGGGCAGTTGAAGCTTTCTTT
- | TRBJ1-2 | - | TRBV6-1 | CASSEAHREIYGYTF | TGTGCCAGCAGTGAAGCGCACAGGGAGATTTATGGCTACACCTTC
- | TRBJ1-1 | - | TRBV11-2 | CASRLVGRGNTEAFF | TGTGCCAGCAGACTAGTGGGGAGGGGTAACACTGAAGCTTTCTTT
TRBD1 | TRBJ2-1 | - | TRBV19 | CASSIRDRGNEQFF | TGTGCCAGTAGTATCCGAGACAGGGGCAATGAGCAGTTCTTC
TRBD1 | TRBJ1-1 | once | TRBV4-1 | CASSLAILTGAMNEAFF | TGCGCCAGCAGCCTCGCCATCTTGACAGGGGCAATGAATGAAGCTTTCTTT
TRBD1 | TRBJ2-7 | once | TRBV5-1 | CASSLGQGRNEQYF | TGCGCCAGCAGCTTGGGACAGGGGAGAAACGAGCAGTACTTC
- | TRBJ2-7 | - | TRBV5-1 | CASMTGNSYEQYF | TGCGCCAGCATGACAGGCAATTCATACGAGCAGTACTTC
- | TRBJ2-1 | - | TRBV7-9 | CASSTDTAIVPSYNEQFF | TGTGCCAGCAGCACGGACACGGCCATTGTGCCTTCCTACAATGAGCAGTTCTTC
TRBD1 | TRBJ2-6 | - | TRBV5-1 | CASSLNNRGTGANVLTF | TGCGCCAGCAGCTTAAATAACAGGGGTACTGGGGCCAACGTCCTGACTTTC
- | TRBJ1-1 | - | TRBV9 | CASSVAVTGSAFF | TGTGCCAGCAGCGTAGCTGTCACAGGGTCTGCTTTCTTT
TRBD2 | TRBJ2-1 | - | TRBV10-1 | CASGLAGRDEQFF | TGCGCCAGCGGCCTAGCGGGTCGGGATGAGCAGTTCTTC
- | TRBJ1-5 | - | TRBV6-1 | CASRVTGNQPQHF | TGTGCCAGCAGGGTCACAGGTAATCAGCCCCAGCATTTT
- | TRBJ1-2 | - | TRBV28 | CASSSIGVGLFGYTF | TGTGCCAGCAGTTCCATCGGGGTTGGTTTATTTGGCTACACCTTC
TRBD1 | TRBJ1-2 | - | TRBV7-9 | CASSSSTGASGRDGYTF | TGTGCCAGCAGTTCCTCGACAGGGGCCTCGGGGAGGGATGGCTACACCTTC
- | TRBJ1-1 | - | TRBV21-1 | CASSSRRGLNTEAFF | TGTGCCAGCAGCTCCCGTAGGGGCCTAAACACTGAAGCTTTCTTT
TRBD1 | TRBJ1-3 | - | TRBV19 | CASSIRQGDTIYF | TGTGCCAGTAGTATAAGGCAGGGGGACACCATATATTTT
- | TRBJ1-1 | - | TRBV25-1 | CASSLEGVGTEAFF | TGTGCCAGCAGTCTCGAGGGAGTCGGCACTGAAGCTTTCTTT
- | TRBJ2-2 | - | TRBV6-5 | CASSYTGYTGELFF | TGTGCCAGCAGTTACACAGGGTACACCGGGGAGCTGTTTTTT
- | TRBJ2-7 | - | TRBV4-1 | CASSQDRTGLSYEQYF | TGCGCCAGCAGCCAAGATCGGACGGGATTATCCTACGAGCAGTACTTC
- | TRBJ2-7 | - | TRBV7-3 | CASSLAHGGPGSYEQYF | TGTGCCAGCAGCTTAGCCCACGGGGGGCCGGGTTCCTACGAGCAGTACTTC
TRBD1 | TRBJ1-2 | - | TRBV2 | CARPGDSVNYGYTF | TGTGCCAGGCCGGGGGACAGCGTAAACTATGGCTACACCTTC
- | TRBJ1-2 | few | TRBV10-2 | CASSSGRGYGGYTF | TGCGCCAGCAGTAGCGGCAGGGGTTACGGCGGCTACACCTTC
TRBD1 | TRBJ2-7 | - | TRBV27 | CASSDRGPYEQYF | TGTGCCAGCAGTGACAGGGGCCCCTACGAGCAGTACTTC
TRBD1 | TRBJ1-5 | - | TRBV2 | CASSFGTGGTFFNQPQHF | TGTGCCAGCAGCTTCGGGACAGGGGGTACGTTTTTCAATCAGCCCCAGCATTTT
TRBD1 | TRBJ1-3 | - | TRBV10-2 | CASSDRTGGRNTIYF | TGCGCCAGCAGTGACAGGACAGGGGGAAGAAACACCATATATTTT
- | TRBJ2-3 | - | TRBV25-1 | CASRDNYRDTQYF | TGTGCCAGCAGAGACAATTACAGAGATACGCAGTATTTT
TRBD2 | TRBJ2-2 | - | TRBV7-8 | CASSLAPLAGVRGGELFF | TGTGCCAGCAGCTTAGCCCCTCTAGCGGGGGTGCGTGGCGGGGAGCTGTTTTTT
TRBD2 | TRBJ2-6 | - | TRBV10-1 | CASSAAGDRFFSGANVLTF | TGCGCCAGCAGTGCGGCGGGAGACCGGTTTTTTTCTGGGGCCAACGTCCTGACTTTC
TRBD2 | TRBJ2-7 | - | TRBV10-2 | CASSGHGLAGLPYEQYF | TGCGCCAGCAGTGGACACGGACTAGCGGGTTTGCCCTACGAGCAGTACTTC
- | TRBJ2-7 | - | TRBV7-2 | CASSSPGSTYEQYF | TGTGCCAGCAGCAGCCCAGGTTCGACCTACGAGCAGTACTTC